These T cell receptor beta chains were read from a single sample in a study of blood T cell repertoires in COVID-19. Only in-frame clones appear in the TCRdb table, and some are missing; sequencing was by immunoSEQ multiplex PCR. The data contain approximately 290,000 clones, roughly four fifths of them singletons. The sequenced material came from peripheral blood. Every receptor here comes from a person aged 70 to 79 with COVID-19, enrolled during active disease. Each CDR3 is given with its conserved first and last residue. D genes are given only for firm matches. Size is stated for part of the rows, as once, few or many counts, or as a class when the clone is expanded.

v_call	clone_size	j_call	d_call	cdr3_nt	cdr3_aa
TRBV6-5	-	TRBJ2-2	TRBD1	TGTGCCAGCAGGGGAGACAGGGTTCCCGGGGAGCTGTTTTTT	CASRGDRVPGELFF
TRBV2	-	TRBJ2-1	-	TGTGCCAGCAGTAACGCGGACAGCTCCTACAATGAGCAGTTCTTC	CASSNADSSYNEQFF
TRBV6-2/TRBV6-3	-	TRBJ1-1	TRBD1	TGTGCCAGCAGTTACTCGAAACCCGGGACAGGGAGGGGAACTGAAGCTTTCTTT	CASSYSKPGTGRGTEAFF
TRBV7-3	-	TRBJ1-4	-	TGTGCCAGCAGCCCTAATGTCGTTGTGCTAAATGAAAAACTGTTTTTT	CASSPNVVVLNEKLFF
TRBV6-2/TRBV6-3	-	TRBJ2-1	TRBD2	TGTGCCAGCAGTTATTCTAGCGGAGCCTACAATGAGCAGTTCTTC	CASSYSSGAYNEQFF
TRBV6-2/TRBV6-3	-	TRBJ2-3	TRBD2	TGTGCCAGCAGTTCCTACCCAAAACTAGCGGGATACACAGATACGCAGTATTTT	CASSSYPKLAGYTDTQYF
TRBV10-3	-	TRBJ2-3	TRBD2	TGTGCCATCAGCGGGGGGTACGGGGGCACAGATACGCAGTATTTT	CAISGGYGGTDTQYF
TRBV14	-	TRBJ2-3	TRBD2	TGTGCCAGCAGCCAAGATTTAAGCGGGGGAGGCGCAGATACGCAGTATTTT	CASSQDLSGGGADTQYF
TRBV19	-	TRBJ2-5	TRBD2	TGTGCCAGTAGTATCCCTAGCGGGAGGGCCCGAAAGGATGAGACCCAGTACTTC	CASSIPSGRARKDETQYF
TRBV28	-	TRBJ1-1	-	TGTGCCAGCAGCCTCAGGGGCCATGAAGCTTTCTTT	CASSLRGHEAFF
TRBV6-5	-	TRBJ1-4	-	TGTGCCAGCAGGGCGGACTGGAGTGAAAAACTGTTTTTT	CASRADWSEKLFF
TRBV15	-	TRBJ2-7	TRBD1	TGTGCCACCAGATACGGGACAGAAATGGACGAGCAGTACTTC	CATRYGTEMDEQYF
TRBV23-1	-	TRBJ1-6	-	TGCGCCAGCAGTCTACCGACAGGCGAGAGGATATATTCACCCCTCCACTTT	CASSLPTGERIYSPLHF
TRBV5-1	-	TRBJ1-4	-	TGCGCCAGCAGCACGGGACGGGGGAATGAAAAACTGTTTTTT	CASSTGRGNEKLFF
TRBV2	-	TRBJ1-1	-	TGTGCCAGCAGTGGGCAGAAGAACACTGAAGCTTTCTTT	CASSGQKNTEAFF
TRBV6-5	-	TRBJ2-3	TRBD2	TGTGCCAGCAATTATCGGGGGGGGTGGGATACGCAGTATTTT	CASNYRGGWDTQYF
TRBV7-9	few	TRBJ1-1	-	TGTGCCAGCAGCTTAGTGTTTGGGCCCACGAACACTGAAGCTTTCTTT	CASSLVFGPTNTEAFF
TRBV5-6	-	TRBJ2-5	-	TGTGCCAGCAGCTCCGGTTGGGGCACAGAGGCCCAAGAGACCCAGTACTTC	CASSSGWGTEAQETQYF
TRBV28	few	TRBJ1-1	-	TGTGCCAGCAGTTTAGTTATGGGGGCACATGAGAACACTGAAGCTTTCTTT	CASSLVMGAHENTEAFF
TRBV4-1	-	TRBJ1-5	-	TGCGCCAGCAGCCAAGATCGGGAGGGTCCGGGTTTTAAGTTTCAGCCCCAGCATTTT	CASSQDREGPGFKFQPQHF
TRBV9	-	TRBJ1-1	-	TGTGCCAGCAGCGTACGTAGGGGCACTGAAGCTTTCTTT	CASSVRRGTEAFF
TRBV5-1	-	TRBJ2-7	-	TGCGCCAGCAGCTTGTCCAGGGATGCCTACGAGCAGTACTTC	CASSLSRDAYEQYF
TRBV28	-	TRBJ2-6	-	TGTGCCAGCAGTTTACCGACAGGTGGGGCCAACGTCCTGACTTTC	CASSLPTGGANVLTF
TRBV19	-	TRBJ2-3	-	TGTGCCAGTATGAGAGGACAGAACACAGATACGCAGTATTTT	CASMRGQNTDTQYF
TRBV15	-	TRBJ2-2	TRBD2	TGTGCCACCAGCAGAGGACAGCGGGGGCTCGGGGAGCTGTTTTTT	CATSRGQRGLGELFF
TRBV15	-	TRBJ1-1	-	TGTGCCACCAGCAGAGGTCTTAGAGCTTTCTTT	CATSRGLRAFF
TRBV7-9	once	TRBJ2-1	-	TGTGCCAGCAGCTTAGCTGGGAGAGGTAATGAGCAGTTCTTC	CASSLAGRGNEQFF
TRBV18	-	TRBJ2-5	-	TGTGCCAGCTCACCCGGTACAGGAGAAGAGACCCAGTACTTC	CASSPGTGEETQYF
TRBV18	-	TRBJ1-1	TRBD1	TGTGCCAGCTCACTTGGGACAGGGGAGGAAGCTTTCTTT	CASSLGTGEEAFF
TRBV4-2	few	TRBJ1-3	-	TGTGCCAGCAGCCGAGGACAGCAACCGGGCTCTGGAAACACCATATATTTT	CASSRGQQPGSGNTIYF
TRBV5-6	once	TRBJ1-5	-	TGTGCCAGCAGCTTTCAGGGTAGTCTGTCCTTTCAGCCCCAGCATTTT	CASSFQGSLSFQPQHF
TRBV6-1	few	TRBJ1-2	-	TGTGCCAGCAGTGAAGAAATGTCCCTGGGCTACACCTTC	CASSEEMSLGYTF
TRBV6-1	-	TRBJ2-2	-	TGTGCCAGCAGTGAGGGGGCGGGGGCCACCGGGGAGCTGTTTTTT	CASSEGAGATGELFF
TRBV14	-	TRBJ1-1	-	TGTGCCAGCAGCAAACTCTCACACAGGGACGCTGAAGCTTTCTTT	CASSKLSHRDAEAFF
TRBV7-9	once	TRBJ1-2	TRBD1	TGTGCCAGCAGCTTCTCTGGCAGGGGGGATGGCTACACCTTC	CASSFSGRGDGYTF
TRBV18	-	TRBJ1-5	-	TGTGCCAGCTCACCTAACCGGGAACGGCAGCATTTT	CASSPNRERQHF
TRBV27	-	TRBJ2-7	TRBD1	TGTGCCAGCCGTGGACAGGCCGGCTACGAGCAGTACTTC	CASRGQAGYEQYF
TRBV3-1/TRBV3-2	-	TRBJ2-2	-	TGTGCCAGCAGCCTTGGGGCGAGAGTCGGGGAGCTGTTTTTT	CASSLGARVGELFF
TRBV7-9	-	TRBJ2-3	-	TGTGCCAGCCTTAGAGGGGCGGGACCCAGCACAGATACGCAGTATTTT	CASLRGAGPSTDTQYF
TRBV7-6	-	TRBJ1-3	-	TGTGCCAGCAGCCAAACCGGCACAGCTGGAAACACCATATATTTT	CASSQTGTAGNTIYF